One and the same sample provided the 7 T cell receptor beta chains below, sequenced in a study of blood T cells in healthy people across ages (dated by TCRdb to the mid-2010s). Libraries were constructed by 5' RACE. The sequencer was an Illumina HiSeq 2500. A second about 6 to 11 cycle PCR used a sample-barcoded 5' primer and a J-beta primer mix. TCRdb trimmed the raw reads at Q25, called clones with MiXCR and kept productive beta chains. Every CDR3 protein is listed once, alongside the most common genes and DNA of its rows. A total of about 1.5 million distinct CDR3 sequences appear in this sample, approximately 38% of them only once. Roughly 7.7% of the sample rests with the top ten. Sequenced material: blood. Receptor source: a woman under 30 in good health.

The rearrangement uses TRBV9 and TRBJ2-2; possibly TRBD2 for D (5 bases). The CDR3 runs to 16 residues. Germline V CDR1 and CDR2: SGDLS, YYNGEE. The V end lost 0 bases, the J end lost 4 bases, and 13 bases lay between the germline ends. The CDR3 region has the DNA TGTGCCAGCAGCGTAGTTCTCCTGGGAGCCACCGGGGAGCTGTTTTTT. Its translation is CASSVVLLGATGELFF.

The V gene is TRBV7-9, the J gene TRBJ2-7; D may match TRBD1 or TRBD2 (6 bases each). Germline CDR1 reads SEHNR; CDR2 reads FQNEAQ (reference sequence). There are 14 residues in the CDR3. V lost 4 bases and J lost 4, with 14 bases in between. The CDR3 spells CASSSQGGQYEQYF. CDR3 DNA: TGTGCCAGCAGCTCTCAGGGAGGACAGTACGAGCAGTACTTC.

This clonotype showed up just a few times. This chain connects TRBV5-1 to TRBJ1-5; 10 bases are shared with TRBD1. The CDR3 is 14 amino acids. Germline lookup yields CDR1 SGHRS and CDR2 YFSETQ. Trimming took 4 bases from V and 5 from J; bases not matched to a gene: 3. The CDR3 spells CASSTGQGDQPQHF. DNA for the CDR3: TGCGCCAGCAGCACCGGACAGGGGGATCAGCCCCAGCATTTT.

Here the CDR3 DNA reads TGCGCCAGCAGCTTGGCTCCCGGGAGAGCACTTCTAGCCAAAAACATTCAGTACTTC. Its translation: CASSLAPGRALLAKNIQYF. This chain uses TRBV5-1 with TRBJ2-4, with a tentative D call TRBD2 (6 bases). The CDR3 covers 19 residues. The V end lost 0 bases, the J end lost 0 bases, and 19 bases lay between the germline ends. Germline V gene lookup returns CDR1 SGHRS and CDR2 YFSETQ.

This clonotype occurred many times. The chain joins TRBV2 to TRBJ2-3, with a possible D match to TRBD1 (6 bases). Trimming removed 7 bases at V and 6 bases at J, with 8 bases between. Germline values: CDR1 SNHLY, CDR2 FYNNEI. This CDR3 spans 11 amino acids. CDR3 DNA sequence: TGTGCCAGCAAACAGGGCGATACGCAGTATTTT. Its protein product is CASKQGDTQYF.

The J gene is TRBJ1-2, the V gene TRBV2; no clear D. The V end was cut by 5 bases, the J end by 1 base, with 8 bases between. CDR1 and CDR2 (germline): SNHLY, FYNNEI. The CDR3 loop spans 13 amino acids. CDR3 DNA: TGTGCCAGCAGTAGGAGCTTTAACTATGGCTACACCTTC. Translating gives CASSRSFNYGYTF.

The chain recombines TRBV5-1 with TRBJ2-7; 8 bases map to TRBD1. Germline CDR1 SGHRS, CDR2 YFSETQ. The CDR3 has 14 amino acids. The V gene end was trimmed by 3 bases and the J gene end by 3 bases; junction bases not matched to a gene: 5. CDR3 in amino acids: CASSWPGQDYEQYF. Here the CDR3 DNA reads TGCGCCAGCAGCTGGCCGGGACAGGACTACGAGCAGTACTTC.